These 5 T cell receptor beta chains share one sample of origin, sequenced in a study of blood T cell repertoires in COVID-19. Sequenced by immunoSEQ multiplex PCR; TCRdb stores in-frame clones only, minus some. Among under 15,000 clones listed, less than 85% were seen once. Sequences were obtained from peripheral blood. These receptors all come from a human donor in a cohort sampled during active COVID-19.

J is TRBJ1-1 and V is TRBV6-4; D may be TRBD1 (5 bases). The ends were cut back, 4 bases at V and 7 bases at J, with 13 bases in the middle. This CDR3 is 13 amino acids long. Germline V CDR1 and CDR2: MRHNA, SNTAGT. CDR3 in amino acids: CASSVAPGLEAFF. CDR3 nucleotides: TGTGCCAGCAGTGTCGCACCAGGGCTTGAAGCTTTCTTT.

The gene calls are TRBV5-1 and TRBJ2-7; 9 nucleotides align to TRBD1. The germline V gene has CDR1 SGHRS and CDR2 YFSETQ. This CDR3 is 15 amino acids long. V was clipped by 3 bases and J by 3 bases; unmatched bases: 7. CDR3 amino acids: CASSSNRGPGYEQYF. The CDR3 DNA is TGCGCCAGCAGCTCTAACAGGGGGCCCGGCTACGAGCAGTACTTC.

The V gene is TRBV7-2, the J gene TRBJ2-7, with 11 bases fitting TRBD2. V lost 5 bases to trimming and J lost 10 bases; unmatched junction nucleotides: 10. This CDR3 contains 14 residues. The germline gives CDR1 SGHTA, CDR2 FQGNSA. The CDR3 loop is CASSRLVAGGSQYF. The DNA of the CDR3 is TGTGCCAGCAGCCGTTTAGTAGCGGGGGGGTCTCAGTACTTC.

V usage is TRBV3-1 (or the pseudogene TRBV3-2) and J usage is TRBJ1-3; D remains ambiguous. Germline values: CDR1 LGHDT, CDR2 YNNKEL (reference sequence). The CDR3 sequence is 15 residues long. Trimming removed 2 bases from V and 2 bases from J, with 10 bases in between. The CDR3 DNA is TGTGCCAGCAGCCAACAACTGATTCCTGGAAACACCATATATTTT. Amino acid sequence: CASSQQLIPGNTIYF.

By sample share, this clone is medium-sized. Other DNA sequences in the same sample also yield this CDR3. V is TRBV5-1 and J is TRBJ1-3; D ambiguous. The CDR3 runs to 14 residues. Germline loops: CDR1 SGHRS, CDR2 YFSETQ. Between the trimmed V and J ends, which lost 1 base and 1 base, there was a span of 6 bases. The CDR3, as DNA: TGCGCCAGCAGCTTGACAGCTTCTGGAAACACCATATATTTT. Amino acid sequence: CASSLTASGNTIYF.